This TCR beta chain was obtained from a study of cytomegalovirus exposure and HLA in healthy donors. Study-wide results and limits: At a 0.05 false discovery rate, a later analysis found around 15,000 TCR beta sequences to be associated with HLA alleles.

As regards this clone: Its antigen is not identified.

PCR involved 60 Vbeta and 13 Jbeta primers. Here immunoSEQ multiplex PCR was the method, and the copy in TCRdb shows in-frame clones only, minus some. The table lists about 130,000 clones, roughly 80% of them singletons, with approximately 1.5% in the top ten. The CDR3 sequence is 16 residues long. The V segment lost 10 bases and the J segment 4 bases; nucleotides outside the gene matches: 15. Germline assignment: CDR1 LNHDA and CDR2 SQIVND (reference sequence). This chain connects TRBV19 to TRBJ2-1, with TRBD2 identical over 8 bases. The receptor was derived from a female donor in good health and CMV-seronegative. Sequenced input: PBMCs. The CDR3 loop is CATTGSGRAGYNEQFF. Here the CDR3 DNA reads TGTGCCACTACAGGGTCCGGGAGGGCGGGTTACAATGAGCAGTTCTTC. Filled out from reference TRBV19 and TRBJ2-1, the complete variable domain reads DGGITQSPKYLFRKEGQNVTLSCEQNLNHDAMYWYRQDPGQGLRLIYYSQIVNDFQKGDIAEGYSVSREKKESFPLTVTSAQKNPTAFYLCATTGSGRAGYNEQFFGPGTRLTVL.